The 24 T cell receptor beta chains below were found in one sample sequenced in a study of T-cell memory formation after mild COVID-19. TCRdb processed the 5' RACE reads anew with MiXCR; each CDR3 protein has one entry. This table has about 270,000 distinct CDR3 sequences, around 17% appearing once. The sequencing sample was made of PBMCs or a T cell subset sorted from them (not recorded which). The origin of the receptors is a young man who had mild COVID-19 (a few samples of this study predate the infection). Cell type and time point are not known.

This clonotype was seen only a few times. The chain combines TRBV6-5 with TRBJ1-4; unclear D gene. The germline gives CDR1 MNHEY, CDR2 SVGAGI. V shed 0 bases and J shed 8 bases, with 10 bases lying between them. This CDR3 spans 14 amino acids. CDR3 region: CASSYSHLGEKLFF. In DNA, the CDR3 is TGTGCCAGCAGTTACTCTCACTTGGGGGAAAAACTGTTTTTT.

This clonotype occurred many times. The CDR3: CASSSGPGYGYTF. CDR3 in DNA: TGTGCCAGCAGTTCCGGGCCCGGATATGGCTACACCTTC. This sequence joins TRBV12-3 or TRBV12-4 and TRBJ1-2; D remains unclear. This CDR3 is 13 amino acids long. V lost 4 bases, J lost 5 bases, and 11 bases lay in between.

The rearrangement joins TRBV6-6 to TRBJ2-5; D could derive from TRBD1 or TRBD2 (6 bases each). The CDR3 is made up of 15 amino acids. Between the trimmed V and J ends, which lost 7 bases and 4 bases, there was a span of 19 bases. Germline lookup yields CDR1 MNHNY and CDR2 SVGAGI (reference sequence). This chain's CDR3 is CASTPGTPRGETQYF. The CDR3 nucleotides read TGTGCCAGCACCCCCGGGACACCGCGGGGAGAGACCCAGTACTTC.

This clonotype has only a few counts. This sequence joins TRBV9 and TRBJ2-7; TRBD1 is a possible D gene (6 bases). This CDR3 region has 13 residues. The V end was cut by 2 bases, the J end by 6 bases, with 12 bases between. Germline CDR1 and CDR2: SGDLS and YYNGEE. Here the CDR3 reads CASSVDRLGEQYF. The DNA for the CDR3 is TGTGCCAGCAGCGTCGACAGGCTGGGCGAGCAGTACTTC.

This clonotype was seen more than once but under ten times. The chain has TRBV5-8 and TRBJ2-7; perhaps TRBD2 as D (6 bases). Germline CDR1 reads SGHTS; CDR2 reads YDEGEE. This CDR3 is built from 14 residues. The V end lost 3 bases, the J end lost 7 bases, and 17 bases lay between the germline ends. CDR3 loop: CASSWAGGLREQYV. The CDR3 coding sequence is TGTGCCAGCAGCTGGGCCGGGGGTTTGCGGGAGCAGTACGTC.

The rearrangement joins TRBV11-2 to TRBJ2-7; no clear D gene. Germline loops: CDR1 SGHAT, CDR2 FQNNGV. V dropped 3 bases and J dropped 2 bases, with 5 bases sitting between them. The CDR3 spans 12 residues. CDR3 residues: CASSFRPYEQYF. CDR3 DNA: TGTGCCAGCAGCTTTCGGCCCTACGAGCAGTACTTC.

This clonotype was seen more than once but under ten times. The V and J genes are TRBV30 and TRBJ2-7; TRBD2 is a possible D gene (6 bases). In germline, CDR1 is GTSNPN, CDR2 SVGIG (reference sequence). The CDR3 extends over 14 amino acids. The V end was cut by 2 bases, the J end by 3 bases, with 14 bases between. CDR3 protein: CAWSTPGLYYEQYF. CDR3 in DNA: TGTGCCTGGAGTACCCCGGGACTCTACTACGAGCAGTACTTC. Supplemented by reference TRBV30 and TRBJ2-7, the full variable domain reads SQTIHQWPATLVQPVGSPLSLECTVEGTSNPNLYWYRQAAGRGLQLLFYSVGIGQISSEVPQNLSASRPQDRQFILSSKKLLLSDSGFYLCAWSTPGLYYEQYFGPGTRLTVT.

CDR3 nucleotides: TGCGCCAGCAGCGCCGGGATGGGGCACCTCTATGGCTACACCTTC. This gives the protein CASSAGMGHLYGYTF. The V and J genes are TRBV5-1 and TRBJ1-2, with D possibly being TRBD1 (5 bases). Looked up from germline, CDR1 is SGHRS and CDR2 is YFSETQ. CDR3 size: 15 residues. V lost 4 bases to trimming and J lost 4 bases, with 17 bases between them.

There are many counts of this clonotype. The rearrangement joins TRBV5-1 to TRBJ2-2; D is ambiguous. V was shortened by 6 bases and J by 0 bases, with 9 bases between the two germline ends. This CDR3 region has 14 residues. Germline V CDR1 and CDR2: SGHRS, YFSETQ. The CDR3 is CASMVATNTGELFF. CDR3 DNA sequence: TGCGCCAGCATGGTGGCGACGAACACCGGGGAGCTGTTTTTT.

This clonotype was observed a handful of times. V gene TRBV7-6 combines with J gene TRBJ2-2, with 10 bases aligning to TRBD1. The CDR3 is 17 residues long. The germline gives CDR1 SGHVS, CDR2 FNYEAQ. With 0 bases clipped from V and 5 bases from J, the junction kept 6 bases outside the gene matches. CDR3 coding DNA: TGTGCCAGCAGCTTAGCACTACCGGGACAGGGGACCGGGGAGCTGTTTTTT. This sequence encodes CASSLALPGQGTGELFF.

This clonotype was counted only a few times. The chain carries TRBV5-1 and TRBJ2-2; TRBD2 aligns across 10 bases. From germline, CDR1 is SGHRS and CDR2 YFSETQ. The length of the CDR3 is 17 residues. V gave up 4 bases and J gave up 0 bases; unmatched junction bases: 6. The CDR3 DNA reads TGCGCCAGCAGCCCGAGAGCGGGGGGGTCGAACACCGGGGAGCTGTTTTTT. It is translated as CASSPRAGGSNTGELFF.

The chain recombines TRBV5-4 with TRBJ1-1, with D hard to call. Germline V gene data show CDR1 as SGHNT and CDR2 as YYREEE (reference sequence). Trimming took 6 bases from V and 5 from J, leaving 8 bases between them. This CDR3 is built from 11 residues. The CDR3 here is CASTLGTEAFF. The CDR3 coding sequence is TGTGCCAGCACCCTAGGGACTGAAGCTTTCTTT. The entire variable domain, with the rest obtained from reference TRBV5-4 and TRBJ1-1, is as follows: ETGVTQSPTHLIKTRGQQVTLRCSSQSGHNTVSWYQQALGQGPQFIFQYYREEENGRGNFPPRFSGLQFPNYSSELNVNALELDDSALYLCASTLGTEAFFGQGTRLTVV.

This clonotype was observed at least ten times. The V and J genes are TRBV7-9 and TRBJ1-1; 7 bases map to TRBD1. The CDR3 sequence is 15 residues long. V was pared by 5 bases and J by 3 bases, with 9 bases of the junction left unmatched. Germline CDR1 is SEHNR and CDR2 is FQNEAQ (reference sequence). The CDR3 bases are TGTGCCAGCAGCCTCCGACAGGGTTGGTACACTGAAGCTTTCTTT. It encodes CASSLRQGWYTEAFF.

In its sample, this clonotype was seen many times. The chain uses TRBV4-2 and TRBJ2-1; D gene unclear. In germline, CDR1 is LGHNA, CDR2 YNFKEQ. Trimming removed 5 bases from V and 8 bases from J, with 13 bases in between. The CDR3 length is 13 residues. In nucleotides, the CDR3 is TGTGCCAGCAGCTTTGGGCGGAAGGATGAGCAGTTCTTC. Translated, it gives CASSFGRKDEQFF.

This clonotype was counted ten times or more. The chain has TRBV10-3 and TRBJ2-3; D remains unclear. The germline V gene encodes CDR1 ENHRY and CDR2 SYGVKD. The V gene lost 4 bases and the J gene lost 3 bases, with 11 bases spanning the gap. The CDR3 is 14 residues long. The CDR3 sequence is CAISGTSRTDTQYF. The CDR3 DNA reads TGTGCCATCAGTGGCACCTCACGGACAGATACGCAGTATTTT.

This clonotype was picked up many times. The J gene is TRBJ2-3, the V gene TRBV12-3 or TRBV12-4, with a possible D match to TRBD2 (5 bases). Trimming stripped 7 bases from V and 9 bases from J, with 20 bases between. This CDR3 region has 14 residues. The CDR3: CASTRGPFGSTQYF. DNA for the CDR3: TGTGCCAGCACCCGAGGGCCCTTCGGATCGACGCAGTATTTT.

This clonotype was observed a few times. The chain combines TRBV27 with TRBJ1-6, with D possibly matching TRBD1 (6 bases). CDR1 MNHEY and CDR2 SMNVEV come from the germline V gene (reference sequence). V lost 5 bases and J 6 bases, leaving 14 bases between the germline ends. The CDR3 covers 15 residues. CDR3 bases: TGTGCCAGCAGTAACCGGGACAAGAGTAATTCACCCCTCCACTTT. Encoded protein: CASSNRDKSNSPLHF.

The rearrangement joins TRBV19 to TRBJ2-1, with D perhaps assigned TRBD1 or TRBD2 (5 bases each). Germline-derived CDR1 and CDR2 are LNHDA and SQIVND (reference sequence). This CDR3 comprises 13 residues. Between the trimmed V and J ends, which lost 11 bases and 1 base, there was a span of 12 bases. DNA of the CDR3: TGTGCCGTAAAGGGACGATCCTACAATGAGCAGTTCTTC. It translates to CAVKGRSYNEQFF.

V is TRBV27 and J is TRBJ1-2; TRBD1 might be the D (6 bases). The germline gives CDR1 MNHEY, CDR2 SMNVEV (reference sequence). The CDR3 contains 14 residues. V was trimmed by 5 bases and J by 2 bases, leaving 12 bases between them. As DNA, the CDR3 is TGTGCCAGCAGTACAAGGGGGAACAACTATGGCTACACCTTC. This encodes CASSTRGNNYGYTF.

This sequence joins TRBV20-1 and TRBJ1-4, with D perhaps matching TRBD1 (5 bases). V dropped 5 bases and J dropped 8 bases, with 21 bases sitting between them. This CDR3 comprises 15 residues. Germline CDR1 reads DFQATT; CDR2 reads SNEGSKA (reference sequence). The CDR3 coding sequence is TGCAGTGCTCGAGGGACCGCCACCCCTAGGGAAAAACTGTTTTTT. As protein: CSARGTATPREKLFF.

This rearrangement joins TRBV15 to TRBJ2-3; either TRBD1 or TRBD2 may supply D (6 bases each). Trimming pared 0 bases from V and 0 bases from J, leaving 13 bases between. The CDR3 contains 17 residues. Germline assignment: CDR1 LNHNV and CDR2 YYDKDF (reference sequence). CDR3 DNA: TGTGCCACCAGCAGAGAATCCGGGGGCTTTAGCACAGATACGCAGTATTTT. Its translation is CATSRESGGFSTDTQYF.

This clonotype has more than one count but fewer than ten. The genes are TRBV15 and TRBJ1-1; D not certain. This CDR3 spans 12 amino acids. Germline loops: CDR1 LNHNV, CDR2 YYDKDF (reference sequence). Trimming stripped 7 bases from V and 4 bases from J, with 10 bases between. The CDR3 spells CATTGGSTEAFF. CDR3 bases: TGTGCCACCACCGGCGGATCCACTGAAGCTTTCTTT.

This clonotype was recorded a few times. V is TRBV7-9 and J is TRBJ2-2, with 9 nucleotides matching TRBD1. V gave up 5 bases and J gave up 4 bases; unmatched junction bases: 5. CDR1 and CDR2 (germline): SEHNR, FQNEAQ (reference sequence). The CDR3 totals 15 residues. The CDR3 sequence: CASSARDRATGELFF. Here the CDR3 DNA reads TGTGCCAGCAGCGCCCGGGACAGGGCCACCGGGGAGCTGTTTTTT.

This clonotype was picked up a small number of times. The rearrangement joins TRBV4-2 to TRBJ2-1; D might be TRBD2 (6 bases). Germline V gene data show CDR1 as LGHNA and CDR2 as YNFKEQ. The CDR3 is made up of 14 amino acids. V gave up 4 bases and J gave up 1 base, with 8 bases separating them. DNA of the CDR3: TGTGCCAGCAGCCCTAGCGTTTCCTACAATGAGCAGTTCTTC. Translating gives CASSPSVSYNEQFF.